The 5 T cell receptor beta chains given below trace back to one sample, sequenced in a study of regulatory T cells in long-lasting Graves disease. Indicated time point: newly diagnosed GD, antithyroid drugs for less than 3 months. The authors made the TCR library using RNA they extracted from PBMCs. Combining iRepertoire HTBI primers with Arm-PCR of CDR3 regions, the authors built TCR beta libraries. Via MiXCR, TCRdb re-called the multiplex PCR reads, giving one row per CDR3 protein. This sample has roughly 430,000 distinct CDR3 sequences; about 17% occur once, and the top ten carry around 10%. These same records also appear under a second study, on T cells in Graves' hyperthyroidism and ophthalmopathy.

The sequenced sample was peripheral blood mononuclear cells (PBMCs), obtained at new diagnosis, from a patient treated with antithyroid drugs. All receptors derive from a woman aged 25 to 39 with Graves disease.

This chain joins TRBV18 and TRBJ2-7; D uncertain. This CDR3 has 13 residues. Germline CDR1 KGHSH, CDR2 LQKENI. The V end lost 5 bases, the J end lost 3 bases, and 11 bases lay between the germline ends. The CDR3 sequence: CASSSSRNYEQYF. The CDR3 nucleotides read TGTGCCAGCTCATCAAGTAGAAACTACGAGCAGTACTTC.

This clonotype was recorded at least ten times. The chain combines TRBV18 with TRBJ2-3; D call uncertain. Trimming stripped 3 bases from V and 10 bases from J, with 23 bases between. Per the germline V gene, CDR1 is KGHSH and CDR2 is LQKENI. The CDR3 is 16 residues long. DNA of the CDR3: TGTGCCAGCTCACCCATTGGGGTCCGCCTTTTGGGGTCGCAGTATTTT. Encoded protein: CASSPIGVRLLGSQYF.

This clonotype has at least ten counts. This chain links TRBV5-5 with TRBJ2-1; D not resolved. Trimming left V 1 base short and J 9 bases short, with 14 bases between. Germline values: CDR1 SGHKS, CDR2 YYEKEE (reference sequence). This CDR3 is built from 14 residues. The CDR3 DNA is TGTGCCAGCAGCTTGCCCCCGAATGTTGGTGAGCAGTTCTTC. Its protein is CASSLPPNVGEQFF.

This clonotype was detected ten times or more. J is TRBJ1-2 and V is TRBV30; 7 nucleotides align to TRBD1. The CDR3 consists of 15 residues. Unmatched junction bases numbered 9, after V lost 1 base and J lost 4 bases. In germline, CDR1 is GTSNPN, CDR2 SVGIG (reference sequence). CDR3 loop: CAWSATGALSYGYTF. The CDR3 DNA follows: TGTGCCTGGAGTGCAACAGGGGCCCTTTCCTATGGCTACACCTTC.

The rearrangement joins TRBV20-1 to TRBJ2-5, with 11 nucleotides matching TRBD2. The ends lost 1 base at V and 5 bases at J; junction bases unmatched: 6. This CDR3 comprises 15 residues. Per germline, CDR1 DFQATT and CDR2 SNEGSKA (reference sequence). The chain's CDR3 is CSARGTSGSRETQYF. The CDR3 nucleotides are TGCAGTGCTAGAGGGACTAGCGGGTCCCGGGAGACCCAGTACTTC.